This T cell receptor (beta chain) was obtained from a study of CD8 T cells in ankylosing spondylitis. Study-level results: Significant enrichment of disease-linked clones was reported in matched ankylosing spondylitis synovial fluid.

TCRdb recomputed calls from the 5' RACE reads with MiXCR, one row per CDR3 protein. The data hold around 180,000 distinct CDR3 sequences, with 18% observed a single time. This clonotype has at least ten counts. What it binds is not known. V lost 6 bases and J 0 bases, leaving 18 bases between the germline ends. The CDR3 totals 16 residues. Germline-derived CDR1 and CDR2 are DFQATT and SNEGSKA (reference sequence). The receptor was isolated from a male donor under 30 with ankylosing spondylitis or in good health (not recorded which). The sequencing input was blood, either unsorted or a sorted T cell fraction (not recorded which). The chain has TRBV20-1 and TRBJ2-1, with TRBD2 as a possible D gene (5 bases). The CDR3 reads CSAQTSGGSSYNEQFF. The DNA of the CDR3 is TGCAGTGCCCAGACGTCAGGTGGGAGCTCCTACAATGAGCAGTTCTTC.